Below, 10 T cell receptor beta chains from the same sample are listed, as sequenced in a study of blood T cell repertoires in COVID-19. Clones were read by immunoSEQ multiplex PCR, and TCRdb kept only the in-frame ones, dropping some. The table records about 140,000 clones, 81% of them present only once. The sample consisted of peripheral blood. These TCRs come from a human donor in a cohort sampled during active COVID-19.

The chain is built from TRBV6-5 and TRBJ1-1, with 11 bases lining up with TRBD1. From germline, CDR1 is MNHEY and CDR2 SVGAGI. The CDR3 is 15 residues long. Trimming removed 0 bases from V and 7 bases from J; junction bases left unmatched: 4. The CDR3 nucleotides are TGTGCCAGCAGTTACTCCGGGACAGGGGGATTTGAAGCTTTCTTT. Its translation is CASSYSGTGGFEAFF.

This chain links TRBV6-1 with TRBJ1-6, with D hard to call. The CDR3 spans 15 residues. Germline values: CDR1 MNHNS, CDR2 SASEGT. V lost 2 bases to trimming and J lost 3 bases, with 8 bases between them. The CDR3 spells CASSEYGLYNSPLHF. The CDR3 nucleotides read TGTGCCAGCAGTGAATATGGACTCTATAATTCACCCCTCCACTTT.

The V call is TRBV24-1, the J call TRBJ2-5, with TRBD1 matching over 8 bases. This CDR3 region has 15 residues. CDR1 and CDR2 (germline): KGHDR, SFDVKD. The J segment lost 4 bases and the V segment lost 3 bases, leaving 6 bases of the junction unmatched. This chain's CDR3 is CATSDPGQGGETQYF. The CDR3 DNA reads as TGTGCCACCAGTGATCCCGGACAGGGAGGAGAGACCCAGTACTTC.

The chain links TRBV27 to TRBJ2-7; 8 nucleotides agree with TRBD1. The CDR3 is 15 amino acids. Per the germline V gene, CDR1 is MNHEY and CDR2 is SMNVEV (reference sequence). After removal of 7 bases from V and 2 bases from J, the junction contained 10 bases not matched to a gene. In DNA, the CDR3 is TGTGCCAGCAAACAAAGACAGGGGTTTGCCTACGAGCAGTACTTC. Translation gives CASKQRQGFAYEQYF.

The chain carries TRBV7-9 and TRBJ1-4; a weak D match, TRBD1 (6 bases). V was clipped by 2 bases and J by 6 bases, with 16 bases between them. The germline V gene has CDR1 SEHNR and CDR2 FQNEAQ (reference sequence). The CDR3 length is 16 residues. CDR3 region: CASSLNSAGEYEKLFF. The CDR3 DNA reads TGTGCCAGCAGCTTAAACTCGGCAGGGGAATATGAAAAACTGTTTTTT.

This chain joins TRBV19 and TRBJ2-7, with 15 positions matching TRBD2. This CDR3 is built from 16 residues. CDR1 is LNHDA, CDR2 SQIVND, per germline (reference sequence). J gave up 6 bases and V 4 bases, and 7 bases lay outside the gene matches. CDR3 DNA: TGTGCCAGTAGTAAGGGACTAGCGGGAGGAATTCTCGAGCAGTACTTC. As protein: CASSKGLAGGILEQYF.

The V gene is TRBV7-9, the J gene TRBJ2-5; 8 bases agree with TRBD1. V was pared by 5 bases and J by 4 bases, with 3 bases of the junction left unmatched. Per germline, CDR1 SEHNR and CDR2 FQNEAQ (reference sequence). The CDR3 runs 13 residues. CDR3 loop: CASSDRGRETQYF. CDR3 DNA: TGTGCCAGCAGCGACAGGGGTCGAGAGACCCAGTACTTC.

This clone was observed a handful of times. The V gene is TRBV4-1, the J gene TRBJ1-5; D is unresolved. The germline V and J ends were trimmed by 3 bases and 2 bases, with 11 bases remaining between them. In germline, CDR1 is MGHRA, CDR2 YSYEKL. This CDR3 is built from 15 residues. The CDR3 coding sequence is TGCGCCAGCAGCCAGGCCGACACAGGCAATCAGCCCCAGCATTTT. This gives the protein CASSQADTGNQPQHF.

This chain uses TRBV7-2 with TRBJ2-5, with TRBD2 matching over 12 bases. With V trimmed by 3 bases and J by 5 bases, 4 bases remained unmatched. Germline CDR1 and CDR2: SGHTA and FQGNSA. The CDR3 is 15 amino acids. The CDR3 spells CASSLTSGSGETQYF. The CDR3 DNA reads as TGTGCCAGCAGCTTGACTAGCGGGAGTGGTGAGACCCAGTACTTC.

V and J are TRBV15 and TRBJ2-1; 7 bases are shared with TRBD2. The V gene's germline CDR1 is LNHNV and CDR2 YYDKDF (reference sequence). Trimming took 6 bases from V and 6 from J; bases not matched to a gene: 14. The CDR3 is 16 residues long. The CDR3 protein is CATRGAGEGWSNEQFF. In nucleotides, the CDR3 is TGTGCCACCAGGGGCGCGGGGGAGGGATGGAGCAATGAGCAGTTCTTC.